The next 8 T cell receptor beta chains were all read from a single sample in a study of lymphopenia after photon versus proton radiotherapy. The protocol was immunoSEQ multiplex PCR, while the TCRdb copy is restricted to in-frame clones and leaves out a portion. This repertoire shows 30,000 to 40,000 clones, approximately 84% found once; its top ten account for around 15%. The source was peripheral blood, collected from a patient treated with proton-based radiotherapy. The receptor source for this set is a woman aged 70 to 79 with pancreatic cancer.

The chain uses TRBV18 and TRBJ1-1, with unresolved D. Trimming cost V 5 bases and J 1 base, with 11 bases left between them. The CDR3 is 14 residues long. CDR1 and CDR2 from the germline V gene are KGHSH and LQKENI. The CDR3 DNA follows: TGTGCCAGCTCAACCTTTACGGGGAACACTGAAGCTTTCTTT. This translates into CASSTFTGNTEAFF. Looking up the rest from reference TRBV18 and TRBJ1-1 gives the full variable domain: NAGVMQNPRHLVRRRGQEARLRCSPMKGHSHVYWYRQLPEEGLKFMVYLQKENIIDESGMPKERFSAEFPKEGPSILRIQQVVRGDSAAYFCASSTFTGNTEAFFGQGTRLTVV.

The CDR3 nucleotides read TGTGCCAGCAGCTTAATGGACAAGTACAATGAGCAGTTCTTC. Protein product: CASSLMDKYNEQFF. V is TRBV7-3 and J is TRBJ2-1; possibly TRBD1 for D (5 bases). There are 14 residues in the CDR3. Trimming pared 1 base from V and 4 bases from J, leaving 8 bases between. CDR1 is SGHTA, CDR2 FQGTGA, per germline.

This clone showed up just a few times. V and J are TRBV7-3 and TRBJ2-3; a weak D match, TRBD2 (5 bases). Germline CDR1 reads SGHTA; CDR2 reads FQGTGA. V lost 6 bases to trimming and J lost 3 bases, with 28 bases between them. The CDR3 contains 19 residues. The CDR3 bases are TGTGCCAGCAGTCCATCCCTACGGCAAGCGGCGTGGGGTACAGATACGCAGTATTTT. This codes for CASSPSLRQAAWGTDTQYF.

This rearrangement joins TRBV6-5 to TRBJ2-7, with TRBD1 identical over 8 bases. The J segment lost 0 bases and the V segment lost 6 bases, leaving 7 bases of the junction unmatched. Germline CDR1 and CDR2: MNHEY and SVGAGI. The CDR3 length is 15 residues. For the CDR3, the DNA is TGTGCCAGCAGAGAACGACAGGGGACCTCCTACGAGCAGTACTTC. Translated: CASRERQGTSYEQYF.

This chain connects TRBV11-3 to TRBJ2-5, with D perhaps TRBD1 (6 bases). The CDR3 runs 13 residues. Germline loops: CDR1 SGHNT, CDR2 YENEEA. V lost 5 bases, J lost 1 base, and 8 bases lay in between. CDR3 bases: TGTGCCAGCAGCACAGGGCCCCAAGAGACCCAGTACTTC. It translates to CASSTGPQETQYF. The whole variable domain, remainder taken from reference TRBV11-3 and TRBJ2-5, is EAGVVQSPRYKIIEKKQPVAFWCNPISGHNTLYWYLQNLGQGPELLIRYENEEAVDDSQLPKDRFSAERLKGVDSTLKIQPAELGDSAVYLCASSTGPQETQYFGPGTRLLVL.

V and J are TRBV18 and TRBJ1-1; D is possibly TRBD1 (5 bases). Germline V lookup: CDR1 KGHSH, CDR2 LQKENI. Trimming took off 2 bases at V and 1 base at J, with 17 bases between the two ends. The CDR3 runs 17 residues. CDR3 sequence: CASSPVQRGGRNTEAFF. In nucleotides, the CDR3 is TGTGCCAGCTCACCAGTACAAAGGGGAGGGCGGAACACTGAAGCTTTCTTT.

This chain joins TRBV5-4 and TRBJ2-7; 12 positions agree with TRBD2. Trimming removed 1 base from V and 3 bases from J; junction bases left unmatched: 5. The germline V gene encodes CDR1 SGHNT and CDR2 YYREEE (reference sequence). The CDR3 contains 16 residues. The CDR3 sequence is CASSLSPTSGGYEQYF. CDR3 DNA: TGTGCCAGCAGCTTGTCGCCGACTAGCGGGGGCTACGAGCAGTACTTC. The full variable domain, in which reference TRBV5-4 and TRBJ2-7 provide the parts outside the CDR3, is ETGVTQSPTHLIKTRGQQVTLRCSSQSGHNTVSWYQQALGQGPQFIFQYYREEENGRGNFPPRFSGLQFPNYSSELNVNALELDDSALYLCASSLSPTSGGYEQYFGPGTRLTVT.

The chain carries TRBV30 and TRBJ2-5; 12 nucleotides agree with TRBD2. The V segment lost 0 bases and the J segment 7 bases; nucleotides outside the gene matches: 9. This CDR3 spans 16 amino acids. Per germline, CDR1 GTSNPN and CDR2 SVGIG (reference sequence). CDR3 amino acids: CAWSVGLAGWGTTQYF. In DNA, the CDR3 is TGTGCCTGGAGTGTTGGACTAGCGGGATGGGGGACGACCCAGTACTTC. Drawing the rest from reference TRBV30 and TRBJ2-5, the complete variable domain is SQTIHQWPATLVQPVGSPLSLECTVEGTSNPNLYWYRQAAGRGLQLLFYSVGIGQISSEVPQNLSASRPQDRQFILSSKKLLLSDSGFYLCAWSVGLAGWGTTQYFGPGTRLLVL.